What follows is one T cell receptor (beta chain) and its context. Its antigen is unidentified. In the same sample, other DNA sequences code for this CDR3. Primers: 60 Vbeta forward and 13 Jbeta reverse. Authors' methods: The count from a later analysis was some 81 million unique TCR beta chains, 9 million to 12 million of them shared. Method: immunoSEQ multiplex PCR; TCRdb's copy keeps in-frame clones and lacks some. Clonal size and the V and J genes are those of that table, whereas D and trimming came from the DNA. The sample lists about 200,000 clones, over 75% seen once, with around 1.9% in the top ten. Trimming pared 2 bases from V and 4 bases from J, leaving 15 bases between. Germline loops: CDR1 MNHEY, CDR2 SMNVEV (reference sequence). The CDR3 length is 15 residues. These data come from a study of cytomegalovirus exposure and HLA in healthy donors. Regarding the study as a whole: Data from an earlier analysis indicated that most TCR beta V segments were productive either about 90% or about 30% of the time. There were several of the most significant clusters that appeared linked to common viral pathogens in a later analysis. A later analysis reportedly identified an Asian-associated ancestry cluster as carrying fewer N-insertions than the approximately 640-donor mean.

The sample comprised PBMCs. This TCR was recovered from a man aged 18 to 30 in good health and CMV-seronegative. The genes are TRBV27 and TRBJ2-7; no clear D. The CDR3 sequence: CASSLRRDLGYEQYF. As DNA, the CDR3 is TGTGCCAGCAGTTTAAGAAGAGATCTCGGGTACGAGCAGTACTTC.